This T cell receptor beta chain was documented in a study of T cell changes during pregnancy in multiple sclerosis. Sequencing used immunoSEQ multiplex PCR; TCRdb keeps in-frame clones, though not all of them. The sample contains tens of thousands of clones, approximately 92% of which appear only once. The source was peripheral blood, collected after pregnancy. This clonotype was obtained from a female donor with multiple sclerosis, enrolled in a pregnancy study.

CDR3 DNA sequence: TGTGCCAGCAGCCCCTCCCGGGTAGCCAAAAACATTCAGTACTTC. The encoded protein is CASSPSRVAKNIQYF. The V call is TRBV21-1, the J call TRBJ2-4; the table names TRBD2, a call not compared with the DNA. TRBV21-1 represents a pseudogene. There are 15 residues in the CDR3.